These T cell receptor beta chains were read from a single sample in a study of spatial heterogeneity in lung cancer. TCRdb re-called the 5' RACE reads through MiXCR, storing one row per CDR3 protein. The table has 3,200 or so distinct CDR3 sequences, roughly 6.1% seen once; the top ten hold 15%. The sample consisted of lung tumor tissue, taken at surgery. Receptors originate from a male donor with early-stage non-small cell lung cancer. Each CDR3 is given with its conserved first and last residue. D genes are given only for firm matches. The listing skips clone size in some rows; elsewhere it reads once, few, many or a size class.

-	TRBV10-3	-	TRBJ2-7	CAISEPAREQYF	TGTGCCATCAGTGAGCCCGCGCGAGAGCAGTACTTC
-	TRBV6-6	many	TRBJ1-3	CASSYPVLAENTIYF	TGTGCCAGCAGTTATCCCGTCCTAGCTGAAAACACCATATATTTT
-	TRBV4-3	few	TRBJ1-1	CASSQDRAGVRAFF	TGCGCCAGCAGCCAAGATCGGGCAGGGGTACGAGCTTTCTTT
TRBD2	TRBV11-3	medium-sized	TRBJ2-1	CASSSRTSGSYNEQFF	TGTGCCAGCAGCTCACGGACTAGCGGGAGCTACAATGAGCAGTTCTTC
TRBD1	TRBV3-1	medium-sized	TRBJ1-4	CASSQAMTGVGEKLFF	TGTGCCAGCAGCCAAGCAATGACAGGGGTAGGGGAAAAACTGTTTTTT
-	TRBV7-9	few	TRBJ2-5	CASSPPRGTQYF	TGTGCCAGCAGCCCACCGCGAGGGACCCAGTACTTC
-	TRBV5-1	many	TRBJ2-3	CASSLGQITDTQYF	TGCGCCAGCAGCTTGGGACAGATCACAGATACGCAGTATTTT
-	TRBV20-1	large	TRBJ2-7	CSARTLEQYF	TGCAGTGCTCGAACGCTTGAGCAGTACTTC
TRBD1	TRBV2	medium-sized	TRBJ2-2	CASRTPHGTANTGELFF	TGTGCCAGCAGGACCCCCCACGGGACAGCGAACACCGGGGAGCTGTTTTTT
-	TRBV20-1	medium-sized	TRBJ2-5	CSATPFRQAGQETQYF	TGCAGTGCTACCCCCTTTCGGCAGGCCGGCCAAGAGACCCAGTACTTC
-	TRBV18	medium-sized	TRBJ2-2	CASSPLKISRGNTGELFF	TGTGCCAGCTCACCTCTCAAGATATCCAGGGGAAACACCGGGGAGCTGTTTTTT
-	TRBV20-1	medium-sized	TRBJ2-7	CSASYEPPLYEQYF	TGCAGTGCTAGCTATGAGCCCCCACTCTACGAGCAGTACTTC
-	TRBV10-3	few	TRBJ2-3	CAIHSGHTDTQYF	TGTGCCATACATAGCGGACACACAGATACGCAGTATTTT
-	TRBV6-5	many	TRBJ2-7	CASSYSHQTAPPYEQYF	TGTGCCAGCAGTTACTCACATCAGACAGCCCCTCCTTACGAGCAGTACTTC
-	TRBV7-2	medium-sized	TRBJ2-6	CASSVIGANVLTF	TGTGCCAGCAGTGTAATAGGGGCCAACGTCCTGACTTTC
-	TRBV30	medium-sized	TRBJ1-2	CAWQKDSYGYTF	TGTGCCTGGCAAAAGGACAGCTATGGCTACACCTTC
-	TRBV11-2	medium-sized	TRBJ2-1	CASSLVGDLSYNEQFF	TGTGCCAGCAGCTTAGTGGGCGACCTCTCCTACAATGAGCAGTTCTTC